This TCR beta chain was found in a study of beta chain features in type 1 diabetes. General study findings and limits: Naive, central memory and Treg TCRB repertoires appeared more alike in patients than in healthy donors. More deletions and fewer insertions at VDJ junctions were seen in type 1 diabetes patients.

The entirety of the isolated RNA underwent reverse transcription, so expressed TCRB transcripts were sequenced. Sequencing used immunoSEQ multiplex PCR; TCRdb keeps in-frame clones, though not all of them. Of under 900,000 clones listed, 17% are singletons. It was one heparinised blood draw, averaging about 116 mL, that each donor gave. The CDR3 sequence is 17 residues long. V was pared by 0 bases and J by 6 bases, with 18 bases between. The germline V gene encodes CDR1 LNHNV and CDR2 YYDKDF (reference sequence). For this clone: Its antigen is unidentified.

The receptor comes from a woman younger than 35 in good health. The chain couples TRBV15 to TRBJ1-5; D perhaps matches TRBD1 (5 bases). What was sequenced was naive CD4+ T cells from blood. The DNA for the CDR3 is TGTGCCACCAGCAGAGACCTTATGGGGCAACGGGGTCAGCCCCAGCATTTT. Its protein is CATSRDLMGQRGQPQHF.